These 2 T cell receptor beta chains came from one sample sequenced in a study of T cells after yellow fever vaccination. TCRdb analysed the 5' RACE reads with MiXCR anew, one entry per CDR3 protein. The table includes about 230,000 distinct CDR3 sequences, over 6.5% detected once. Sequenced here: CD4+ T cells sorted from PBMCs, sampled on the day of the yellow fever booster vaccination. These receptors came from a man aged 30-40 years who received the YFV17D yellow fever vaccine.

The chain couples TRBV28 to TRBJ1-1; D not resolved. Germline lookup yields CDR1 MDHEN and CDR2 SYDVKM. The CDR3 runs to 15 residues. The germline V and J ends were trimmed by 6 bases and 0 bases, with 14 bases remaining between them. The DNA for the CDR3 is TGTGCCAGCAGGCGCCGGGAGACTATGAACACTGAAGCTTTCTTT. Translated, it gives CASRRRETMNTEAFF.

This clonotype was picked up many times. The chain links TRBV7-9 to TRBJ2-5; 7 bases match TRBD2. Germline trimming cut 4 bases from V and 1 base from J; bases unmatched to any gene: 9. CDR1 is SEHNR, CDR2 FQNEAQ, per germline (reference sequence). The CDR3 has 16 amino acids. CDR3 loop: CASSSGLGVSQETQYF. For the CDR3, the DNA is TGTGCCAGCAGCTCCGGACTAGGGGTTTCCCAAGAGACCCAGTACTTC.